Following are 8 T cell receptor beta chains from one sample sequenced in a study of STAT5B mutations in CD4+ large granular lymphocyte leukemia. Some clones are missing from TCRdb's copy, which holds only in-frame ones; the method was immunoSEQ multiplex PCR. The sample shows tens of thousands of clones, 65% to 90% of them seen only once. The sequencing input was CD4+ T cells from blood buffy coats. Source of these receptors: a human donor in good health.

The V gene is TRBV29-1, the J gene TRBJ2-2; no firm D call. Germline CDR1 reads SQVTM; CDR2 reads ANQGSEA. The CDR3 covers 11 residues. V was clipped by 6 bases and J by 7 bases, with 9 bases between them. The CDR3 sequence is CSVGLGGELFF. CDR3 coding DNA: TGCAGCGTAGGGTTAGGCGGGGAGCTGTTTTTT.

V usage is TRBV28 and J usage is TRBJ2-5, with D perhaps assigned TRBD1 or TRBD2 (5 bases each). Trimming stripped 2 bases from V and 1 base from J, with 8 bases between. The V gene's germline CDR1 is MDHEN and CDR2 SYDVKM. The CDR3 runs to 14 residues. CDR3 DNA: TGTGCCAGCAGTTTAACAGGACTCCAAGAGACCCAGTACTTC. Residues: CASSLTGLQETQYF.

The chain couples TRBV4-1 to TRBJ2-2; the D gene is possibly TRBD2 (5 bases). This CDR3 contains 18 residues. Germline loops: CDR1 MGHRA, CDR2 YSYEKL. V dropped 4 bases and J dropped 1 base, with 19 bases sitting between them. The CDR3, as DNA: TGCGCCAGCAGCCCCACCTACAGCGGACTCAAGAACACCGGGGAGCTGTTTTTT. This encodes CASSPTYSGLKNTGELFF.

V gene TRBV19 combines with J gene TRBJ1-1, with unresolved D. Germline-derived CDR1 and CDR2 are LNHDA and SQIVND (reference sequence). The CDR3 spans 14 residues. The V end was cut by 3 bases, the J end by 2 bases, with 10 bases between. CDR3: CASSIEGVNTEAFF. Here the CDR3 DNA reads TGTGCCAGTAGTATTGAGGGCGTTAACACTGAAGCTTTCTTT.

This clone was picked up one time. The chain uses TRBV9 and TRBJ2-1, with TRBD2 matching 7 bases. Germline V gives CDR1 SGDLS, CDR2 YYNGEE. The junction had 6 bases not matched to a gene; V was cut back by 2 bases and J by 10 bases. The CDR3 is 13 residues long. The chain's CDR3 is CASSVDVGGEQFF. DNA for the CDR3: TGTGCCAGCAGCGTCGACGTGGGGGGGGAGCAGTTCTTC.

The V gene is TRBV9, the J gene TRBJ1-6, with D tentatively TRBD1 (6 bases). Deletions cut 4 bases from V and 10 bases from J, with 21 bases between. Germline CDR1 SGDLS, CDR2 YYNGEE. The CDR3 totals 16 residues. CDR3 amino acids: CASSPWGGTWESPLHF. DNA of the CDR3: TGTGCCAGCAGCCCCTGGGGGGGGACATGGGAATCACCCCTCCACTTT.

The chain uses TRBV6-6 and TRBJ1-1; TRBD1 agrees at 7 bases. Germline CDR1 MNHNY, CDR2 SVGAGI (reference sequence). CDR3 size: 13 residues. CDR3 region: CATTGHMGTEAFF. The DNA of the CDR3 is TGTGCAACGACAGGGCATATGGGCACTGAAGCTTTCTTT.

The chain uses TRBV28 and TRBJ2-7; a possible D gene is TRBD2 (5 bases). This CDR3 comprises 15 residues. V was cut by 3 bases and J by 2 bases, with 14 bases left in between. CDR1 and CDR2 (germline): MDHEN, SYDVKM. In nucleotides, the CDR3 is TGTGCCAGCAGTTTTAACGGAGGAGCGACCTACGAGCAGTACTTC. This gives the protein CASSFNGGATYEQYF. The full variable domain, its missing parts supplied by reference TRBV28 and TRBJ2-7, is DVKVTQSSRYLVKRTGEKVFLECVQDMDHENMFWYRQDPGLGLRLIYFSYDVKMKEKGDIPEGYSVSREKKERFSLILESASTNQTSMYLCASSFNGGATYEQYFGPGTRLTVT.